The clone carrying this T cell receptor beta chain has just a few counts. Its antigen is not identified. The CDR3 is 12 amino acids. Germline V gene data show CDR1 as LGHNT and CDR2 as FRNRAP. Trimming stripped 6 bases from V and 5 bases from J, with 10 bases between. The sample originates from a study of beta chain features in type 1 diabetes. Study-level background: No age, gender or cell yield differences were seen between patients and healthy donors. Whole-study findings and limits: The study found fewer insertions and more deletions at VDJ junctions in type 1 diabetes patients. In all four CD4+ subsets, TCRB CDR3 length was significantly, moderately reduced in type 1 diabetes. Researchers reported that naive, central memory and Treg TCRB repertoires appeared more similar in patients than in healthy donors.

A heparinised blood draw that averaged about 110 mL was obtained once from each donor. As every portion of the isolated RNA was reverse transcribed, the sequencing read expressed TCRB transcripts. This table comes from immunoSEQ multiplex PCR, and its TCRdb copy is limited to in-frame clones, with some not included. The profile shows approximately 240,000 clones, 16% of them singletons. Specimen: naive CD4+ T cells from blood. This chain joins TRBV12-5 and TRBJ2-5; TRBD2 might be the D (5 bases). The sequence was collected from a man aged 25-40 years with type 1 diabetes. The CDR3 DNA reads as TGTGCTAGTGGGTTGACTACGGAGACCCAGTACTTC. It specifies CASGLTTETQYF.